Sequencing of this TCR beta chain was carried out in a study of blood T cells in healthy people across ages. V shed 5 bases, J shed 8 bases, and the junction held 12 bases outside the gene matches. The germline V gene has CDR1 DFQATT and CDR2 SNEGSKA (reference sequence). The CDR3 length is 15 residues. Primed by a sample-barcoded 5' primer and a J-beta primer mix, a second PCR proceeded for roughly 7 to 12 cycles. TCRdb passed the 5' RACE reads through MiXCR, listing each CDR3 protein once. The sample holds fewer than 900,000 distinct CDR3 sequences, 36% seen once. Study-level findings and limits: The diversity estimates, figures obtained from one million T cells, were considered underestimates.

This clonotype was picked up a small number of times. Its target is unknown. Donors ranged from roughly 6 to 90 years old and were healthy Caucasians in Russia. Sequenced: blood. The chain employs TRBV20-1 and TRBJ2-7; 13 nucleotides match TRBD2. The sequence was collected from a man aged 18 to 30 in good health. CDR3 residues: CSAWTSGGPLLQQYF. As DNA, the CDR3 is TGCAGTGCTTGGACTAGCGGGGGACCTCTCCTTCAGCAGTACTTC.